This T cell receptor (beta chain) was observed in a study of blood T cell repertoires in COVID-19 (dated by TCRdb to the early 2020s). In terms of the full investigation: Samples from collaborators originated in the United States, Italy and Spain and spanned both the acute and convalescent phases of COVID-19. The material from the prospective study consisted of cDNA or gDNA derived from T cells, B-cell-depleted T cells, or PBMCs. Subjects who had been exposed to COVID-19, were actively infected with it, or had recovered from it provided the deeply sampled blood TCRbeta repertoires that made up the dataset. The repertoires were released in a freely available public database intended as a resource for research on the immune response to SARS-CoV-2. Samples came from the ongoing ImmuneRACE study (first 160 participants) plus 1,254 subjects from 6 global collaborators. Nearly every sample came with metadata listing a de-identified subject ID, COVID-19 status, age in years and sex. Where available, HLA class I and class II types were taken from metadata supplied by the sample provider and were not determined by assay-based typing.

General study outcomes and caveats: Clinical and demographic metadata were provided uncurated, with the amount varying by source and participant.

Concerning this clone: Its antigen is unknown. Per-nucleotide qualities are absent, and no much larger clonotype sits a single base away.

TCRbeta CDR3 regions were amplified from genomic DNA by means of the immunoSEQ Assay, a bias-controlled multiplex PCR. Concerning the study's data processing: Nucleated cell counts per sample were estimated from amplification of reference gene primers within the assay. To quantify the absolute abundance of each unique TCRbeta CDR3 rearrangement, sequence reads were collapsed and filtered. For each sample, productive Simpson clonality was calculated as the square root of Simpson's diversity index over productive rearrangements. The immuneACCESS repertoire file appears here via TCRdb, limited to in-frame rearrangements. These files lack a portion of the clones; in checked studies, under half of the deficit traces to unresolved V genes, and the cause of the others is not known. Clonal size and the V and J genes are those of that table, whereas D and trimming came from the DNA. The sample yields a few hundred thousand clones; more than 75% were counted once. Of the sample, less than 2.5% is held by the ten largest clones.

CDR1 and CDR2 (GTSNPN, SVGIG) derive from the germline V gene (reference sequence). The CDR3 spans 13 residues, from the cysteine through the phenylalanine. The entry retains the CDR3 DNA only, 39 bases that are in frame from base 1. V is shortened by 7 bases, J by 3 bases, and the region joining them spans 13 bases. Samples from volunteer blood donors who had recovered from COVID-19 were contributed by a second Seattle source. Collaborating institutions collected whole blood in K2EDTA tubes following their own protocols. For TCRbeta analysis, collaborators shipped samples in one of three forms: frozen whole blood, isolated PBMCs, or DNA extracted from either of those sample types.

Sequences were obtained from peripheral blood. Recombination linked TRBV30 to TRBJ1-5; the D gene is perhaps TRBD1, on 6 matching bases. The receptor was isolated from a woman aged 30 to 39 who had recovered from COVID-19. Here is the DNA: TGTGCCTCAAACACAGGGAACAATCAGCCCCAGCATTTT. It codes for CASNTGNNQPQHF. The entire variable domain, with the stretches around the CDR3 drawn from the reference TRBV30 and TRBJ1-5 proteins, is SQTIHQWPATLVQPVGSPLSLECTVEGTSNPNLYWYRQAAGRGLQLLFYSVGIGQISSEVPQNLSASRPQDRQFILSSKKLLLSDSGFYLCASNTGNNQPQHFGDGTRLSIL.